This T cell receptor (beta chain) was documented in a study of CD8+ T cells in alopecia areata. RNA, once extracted, was reverse transcribed into cDNA for use as the sequencing template. Measured with immunoSEQ multiplex PCR; TCRdb has only the in-frame clones, and not every one. The sample lists over 85,000 clones; around three quarters were seen once. The CDR3 covers 14 residues. Germline V lookup: CDR1 SGHDN, CDR2 FVKESK. V shed 4 bases, J shed 1 base, and the junction held 3 bases outside the gene matches. Treatment of the sample: oral pan-JAK inhibitor, 5-10 mg twice daily. Sample: CD8+ T cells sorted from blood, taken between weeks 44 and 45, from a patient treated with tofacitinib. The TCR was taken from a human donor with alopecia areata. The rearrangement joins TRBV14 to TRBJ1-1; 7 bases line up with TRBD1. The CDR3 bases are TGTGCCAGCAGCCGGGGACAGACGAACACTGAAGCTTTCTTT. Translating it yields CASSRGQTNTEAFF.